This T cell receptor beta chain emerged from a study of shared clonotypes between healthy human individuals. Study-level background: A couple of women and three men aged 18 to 49 served as donors.

Turning to this clone: Its specificity is unknown.

It was CD45RO-negative cells, positively selected for CCR7, that made up naive CD8 cells, with terminally differentiated effector memory CD45RA+ cells excluded. Each cell subset's genomic DNA was divided evenly among several immunoSEQ plates. TCRdb's table, derived via immunoSEQ multiplex PCR, lists solely in-frame clones and lacks some. The table shows under 700,000 clones, with approximately 95% occurring only once. The CDR3 is made up of 12 amino acids. V lost 7 bases and J 6 bases, leaving 15 bases between the germline ends. CDR1 is SQVTM, CDR2 ANQGSEA, per germline. Study-level points and caveats: It was observed that about 5% of naive CD4 clonotypes were shared across a handful of donors.

The chain joins TRBV29-1 to TRBJ1-2; D unresolved. Source material: naive CD8+ T cells sorted from blood. The receptor comes from a woman between 25 and 40 years old in good health. The CDR3 sequence is CSGRGVTDGYTF. The CDR3 bases are TGCAGCGGTAGAGGCGTCACGGATGGCTACACCTTC.